Detailed here is one T cell receptor beta chain. The sample comes from a study of blood T cell repertoires in COVID-19. Whole-study context: Some COVID-19 samples were acute and others convalescent; all came from the United States, Italy and Spain.

Among Cohort 3 donors, those recovered had two negative PCRs, clearance, or symptom resolution. Original analysis: How many nucleated cells were present was estimated from reference gene primer amplification. Clones were read by immunoSEQ multiplex PCR, and TCRdb kept only the in-frame ones, dropping some. For V, J and clone size, that table is used; D and trimming come from the DNA. This table has over 150,000 clones, roughly 82% appearing once. The germline V and J ends were trimmed by 4 bases and 6 bases, with 16 bases remaining between them. This CDR3 contains 14 residues. Germline CDR1 and CDR2: SGHDT and YYEEEE.

Material: PBMCs or T cells enriched from blood (not recorded which). This TCR derives from a man in his forties who had recovered from COVID-19. The chain joins TRBV5-6 to TRBJ1-2; D remains unclear. The DNA for the CDR3 is TGTGCCAGCAGCCTACTAACCGGTGCAGATGGCTACACCTTC. This encodes CASSLLTGADGYTF.